This TCR beta chain was found in a study of CD8 T cells in ankylosing spondylitis. One entry per CDR3 protein results from TCRdb running MiXCR on the 5' RACE reads. This repertoire shows nearly 350,000 distinct CDR3 sequences, roughly 14% found once; its top ten account for 1.1%. The sequencing input was blood, either unsorted or a sorted T cell fraction (not recorded which). The source is a male donor with ankylosing spondylitis or in good health (not recorded which).

CDR3 residues: CASSQTGPGYGYTF. In nucleotides, the CDR3 is TGTGCCAGCAGTCAGACCGGACCCGGTTATGGCTACACCTTC. The chain combines TRBV6-1 with TRBJ1-2; D unresolved. Trimming stripped 5 bases from V and 5 bases from J, with 15 bases between. From germline, CDR1 is MNHNS and CDR2 SASEGT. The CDR3 runs to 14 residues.